Following are 30 T cell receptor beta chains from one sample sequenced in a study of vaccination effects on CD4 cells after COVID-19. An approximately ten-day culture period preceded the isolation of CD4+ T cells. Either the BNT162b2 or mRNA-1273 vaccine was given to participants in two doses. Their antigens are not known. The data were produced by immunoSEQ multiplex PCR, yet TCRdb's version contains in-frame clones alone and is incomplete. The sample comprises around 40,000 clones, approximately 77% of which are singletons, and 9.5% to 10% rests with the top ten. Material: CD4+ T cells from PBMCs cultured without peptide, obtained after COVID-19 vaccination. The receptors were sampled from a human donor who received a COVID-19 vaccine.

The chain combines TRBV19 with TRBJ1-5; no firm D call. Germline CDR1 is LNHDA and CDR2 is SQIVND (reference sequence). The CDR3 covers 12 residues. Trimming removed 3 bases from V and 9 bases from J, with 9 bases in between. CDR3 sequence: CASSIVLGPQHF. The CDR3 coding sequence is TGTGCCAGTAGTATTGTCCTGGGGCCCCAGCATTTT.

The J gene is TRBJ2-5, the V gene TRBV27; 9 bases agree with TRBD2. Germline V lookup: CDR1 MNHEY, CDR2 SMNVEV (reference sequence). This CDR3 is 15 amino acids long. The trim removed 2 bases at V and 4 bases at J, leaving 5 bases unmatched. CDR3 sequence: CASSLRAGGLETQYF. The CDR3 bases are TGTGCCAGCAGTTTAAGGGCGGGAGGGTTAGAGACCCAGTACTTC.

The chain combines TRBV19 with TRBJ2-7, with D hard to call. The CDR3 spans 11 residues. Germline loops: CDR1 LNHDA, CDR2 SQIVND (reference sequence). Trimming removed 2 bases from V and 5 bases from J, with 4 bases in between. CDR3 loop: CASSIYNEQYF. CDR3 in DNA: TGTGCCAGTAGTATATACAACGAGCAGTACTTC. The whole variable domain, remainder taken from reference TRBV19 and TRBJ2-7, is DGGITQSPKYLFRKEGQNVTLSCEQNLNHDAMYWYRQDPGQGLRLIYYSQIVNDFQKGDIAEGYSVSREKKESFPLTVTSAQKNPTAFYLCASSIYNEQYFGPGTRLTVT.

The chain uses TRBV6-6 and TRBJ2-1, with 12 bases aligning to TRBD2. Germline CDR1 is MNHNY and CDR2 is SVGAGI (reference sequence). This CDR3 region has 15 residues. The J segment lost 5 bases and the V segment lost 6 bases, leaving 5 bases of the junction unmatched. The CDR3 protein is CASSIGTSGHNEQFF. The CDR3 bases are TGTGCCAGCAGCATCGGGACTAGCGGGCACAATGAGCAGTTCTTC.

The chain has TRBV7-9 and TRBJ1-1; D not resolved. The CDR3 is 14 residues long. Trimming cost V 1 base and J 0 bases, with 6 bases left between them. Per the germline V gene, CDR1 is SEHNR and CDR2 is FQNEAQ (reference sequence). The CDR3 protein is CASSLGQLNTEAFF. The CDR3 DNA reads TGTGCCAGCAGCTTAGGACAACTGAACACTGAAGCTTTCTTT.

V and J are TRBV18 and TRBJ2-6, with TRBD1 matching over 9 bases. Germline trimming cut 3 bases from V and 0 bases from J; bases unmatched to any gene: 6. Germline assignment: CDR1 KGHSH and CDR2 LQKENI. The CDR3 sequence is 18 residues long. This CDR3 reads CASSPQTGGNSGANVLTF. CDR3 sequence (DNA): TGTGCCAGCTCACCCCAGACAGGGGGAAACTCTGGGGCCAACGTCCTGACTTTC.

The genes are TRBV5-6 and TRBJ1-1; D gene ambiguous. Trimming removed 1 base at V and 1 base at J, with 14 bases between. The CDR3 extends over 16 amino acids. Germline V CDR1 and CDR2: SGHDT, YYEEEE. CDR3 loop: CASSLRGGRPNTEAFF. The DNA of the CDR3 is TGTGCCAGCAGCTTGAGAGGCGGCAGGCCGAACACTGAAGCTTTCTTT.

V gene TRBV4-2 combines with J gene TRBJ2-7; TRBD1 aligns across 11 bases. Germline CDR1 and CDR2: LGHNA and YNFKEQ. The CDR3 contains 16 residues. The junction had 8 bases not matched to a gene; V was cut back by 3 bases and J by 4 bases. The CDR3 loop reads CASSHEPGQGGYEQYF. The CDR3 bases are TGTGCCAGCAGCCATGAACCGGGACAGGGGGGTTACGAGCAGTACTTC.

The chain employs TRBV19 and TRBJ1-5; D is unclear. Trimming removed 6 bases at V and 6 bases at J, with 21 bases between. In germline, CDR1 is LNHDA, CDR2 SQIVND (reference sequence). This CDR3 has 16 residues. The CDR3, as DNA: TGTGCCAGTAGCTCGCAGAGTGGGCGGTGGCGTCAGCCCCAGCATTTT. Residues: CASSSQSGRWRQPQHF.

The chain uses TRBV7-2 and TRBJ1-2; D perhaps matches TRBD1 (6 bases). CDR1 is SGHTA, CDR2 FQGNSA, per germline. The CDR3 extends over 14 amino acids. Trimming shortened V by 5 bases and J by 4 bases, and 14 bases separated the two germline ends. Here the CDR3 DNA reads TGTGCCAGCAGCCCTAGCCAGGGGTCCTATGGCTACACCTTC. Encoded protein: CASSPSQGSYGYTF.

This sequence joins TRBV3-1 (or the pseudogene TRBV3-2) and TRBJ1-2, with D maybe TRBD1 (6 bases). V lost 5 bases, J lost 2 bases, and 12 bases lay in between. Germline loops: CDR1 LGHDT, CDR2 YNNKEL (reference sequence). The CDR3 loop spans 14 amino acids. In nucleotides, the CDR3 is TGTGCCAGCAGCATCAGGGGCGCCAACTATGGCTACACCTTC. Translating it yields CASSIRGANYGYTF.

V gene TRBV12-3 or TRBV12-4 combines with J gene TRBJ2-7; D is ambiguous. Trimming removed 8 bases from V and 5 bases from J, with 13 bases in between. The CDR3 has 12 residues. The CDR3 spells CASRSGLDEQYF. As DNA, the CDR3 is TGTGCCAGCCGTTCAGGTCTGGACGAGCAGTACTTC.

The CDR3 DNA sequence: TGCAGTGCTAGTGGCCCGGAGTTCTCCTACGAGCAGTACTTC. Its protein is CSASGPEFSYEQYF. The rearrangement joins TRBV20-1 to TRBJ2-7; the D is unclear. The V end was cut by 3 bases, the J end by 0 bases, with 12 bases between. Germline CDR1 and CDR2: DFQATT and SNEGSKA (reference sequence). The CDR3 is made up of 14 amino acids.

The rearrangement uses TRBV18 and TRBJ1-3; tentatively, D is TRBD1 (5 bases). This CDR3 is built from 16 residues. Trimming left V 3 bases short and J 1 base short, with 13 bases between. Germline CDR1 reads KGHSH; CDR2 reads LQKENI. DNA of the CDR3: TGTGCCAGCTCACCGGGGCAGACGTATTCTGGAAACACCATATATTTT. It codes for CASSPGQTYSGNTIYF.

This sequence joins TRBV7-8 and TRBJ1-2; 7 bases map to TRBD1. The germline gives CDR1 SGHVS, CDR2 FQNEAQ. V was pared by 1 base and J by 7 bases, with 12 bases of the junction left unmatched. The CDR3 contains 16 residues. CDR3 sequence: CASSLDRGGGTGGYTF. Written as DNA, the CDR3 is TGTGCCAGCAGCTTAGACAGGGGCGGAGGCACTGGTGGCTACACCTTC. The full variable domain, in which reference TRBV7-8 and TRBJ1-2 provide the parts outside the CDR3, is GAGVSQSPRYKVAKRGQDVALRCDPISGHVSLFWYQQALGQGPEFLTYFQNEAQLDKSGLPSDRFFAERPEGSVSTLKIQRTQQEDSAVYLCASSLDRGGGTGGYTFGSGTRLTVV.

The V and J genes are TRBV11-2 and TRBJ2-1; D is ambiguous. The germline V and J ends were trimmed by 1 base and 5 bases, with 9 bases remaining between them. The CDR3 spans 14 residues. CDR1 and CDR2 from the germline V gene are SGHAT and FQNNGV. The CDR3 bases are TGTGCCAGCAGCTTAGCCAGGCCCAACAATGAGCAGTTCTTC. Its translation: CASSLARPNNEQFF.

CDR3 sequence: CASSPLAGGSLAKNIQYF. In DNA, the CDR3 is TGTGCCAGTAGTCCACTAGCGGGGGGTTCTTTGGCCAAAAACATTCAGTACTTC. This chain links TRBV19 with TRBJ2-4; 12 bases agree with TRBD2. CDR1 and CDR2 (germline): LNHDA, SQIVND (reference sequence). This CDR3 is 18 amino acids long. V lost 5 bases and J lost 1; bases outside the gene matches: 9.

The J gene is TRBJ2-2, the V gene TRBV7-6; 7 nucleotides match TRBD1. J gave up 3 bases and V 3 bases, and 13 bases lay outside the gene matches. Germline CDR1 SGHVS, CDR2 FNYEAQ. CDR3 length: 18 residues. The CDR3 is CASSFRGPQGVDTGELFF. As DNA, the CDR3 is TGTGCCAGCAGCTTTAGGGGCCCCCAGGGGGTCGACACCGGGGAGCTGTTTTTT.

This chain uses TRBV7-9 with TRBJ1-3, with a weak D call TRBD1 (6 bases). This CDR3 is 15 amino acids long. Germline CDR1 reads SEHNR; CDR2 reads FQNEAQ (reference sequence). Trimming stripped 5 bases from V and 0 bases from J, with 11 bases between. As DNA, the CDR3 is TGTGCCAGCAGCCCCAGGGGAAACTCTGGAAACACCATATATTTT. Its translation is CASSPRGNSGNTIYF.

The gene calls are TRBV5-1 and TRBJ2-3; tentative D call: TRBD1 (5 bases). The CDR3 length is 15 residues. V was pared by 4 bases and J by 2 bases, with 14 bases between. Germline V gene sequence: CDR1 SGHRS, CDR2 YFSETQ. CDR3 region: CASSLSDTITDTQYF. The CDR3, as DNA: TGCGCCAGCAGCCTCTCGGACACTATCACAGATACGCAGTATTTT. Variable domain in full (rest from reference TRBV5-1 and TRBJ2-3): KAGVTQTPRYLIKTRGQQVTLSCSPISGHRSVSWYQQTPGQGLQFLFEYFSETQRNKGNFPGRFSGRQFSNSRSEMNVSTLELGDSALYLCASSLSDTITDTQYFGPGTRLTVL.

This chain joins TRBV6-5 and TRBJ2-1; TRBD1 matches at 9 bases. V gave up 6 bases and J gave up 7 bases; unmatched junction bases: 10. The CDR3 totals 15 residues. CDR1 MNHEY and CDR2 SVGAGI come from the germline V gene. The CDR3 coding sequence is TGTGCCAGCAGGCCGGACAGGGGATATGGGAATGAGCAGTTCTTC. Protein product: CASRPDRGYGNEQFF.

The chain carries TRBV5-6 and TRBJ2-7, with a tentative D call TRBD2 (5 bases). The CDR3 sequence is 13 residues long. The germline CDR1 and CDR2 sequences are SGHDT and YYEEEE. V was shortened by 3 bases and J by 5 bases, with 12 bases between the two germline ends. This CDR3 is CASSSPRGNEQYF. CDR3 sequence (DNA): TGTGCCAGCAGCTCGCCCCGAGGGAACGAGCAGTACTTC.

V usage is TRBV18 and J usage is TRBJ2-3; TRBD1 agrees at 9 bases. J gave up 2 bases and V 5 bases, and 8 bases lay outside the gene matches. This CDR3 has 16 residues. Germline CDR1 is KGHSH and CDR2 is LQKENI. This chain's CDR3 is CASSGQTGGDTDTQYF. As DNA, the CDR3 is TGTGCCAGCTCAGGACAGACAGGGGGTGACACAGATACGCAGTATTTT.

The J gene is TRBJ2-3, the V gene TRBV4-2; D is uncertain. The V and J ends lost 5 bases and 6 bases respectively, with 12 bases between them. The germline V gene has CDR1 LGHNA and CDR2 YNFKEQ. The CDR3 is made up of 13 amino acids. The CDR3 loop reads CASSTLSQDTQYF. The CDR3 coding sequence is TGTGCCAGCAGCACCTTATCGCAGGATACGCAGTATTTT.

This clone was detected only a few times. This chain links TRBV5-1 with TRBJ2-1; TRBD2 agrees at 11 bases. The CDR3 has 15 residues. The V gene's germline CDR1 is SGHRS and CDR2 YFSETQ. V lost 3 bases and J lost 6; bases outside the gene matches: 5. As DNA, the CDR3 is TGCGCCAGCAGCTCCAGGACTAGCGGGCCCAATGAGCAGTTCTTC. Protein sequence: CASSSRTSGPNEQFF.

The chain recombines TRBV6-1 with TRBJ1-1; maybe TRBD1 (5 bases). Looked up from germline, CDR1 is MNHNS and CDR2 is SASEGT. This CDR3 contains 12 residues. Trimming took 6 bases from V and 5 from J, leaving 10 bases between them. In nucleotides, the CDR3 is TGTGCCAGCAGGGGGCCGAAGACTGAAGCTTTCTTT. This codes for CASRGPKTEAFF.

The chain is built from TRBV24-1 and TRBJ2-3, with 9 bases lining up with TRBD2. J gave up 0 bases and V 2 bases, and 8 bases lay outside the gene matches. The CDR3 has 18 residues. CDR1 is KGHDR and CDR2 is SFDVKD in the germline V gene. CDR3 DNA: TGTGCCACCAGTGATTCCGCGGGGGGGTCTCCTAGCACAGATACGCAGTATTTT. It yields the protein CATSDSAGGSPSTDTQYF.

The chain employs TRBV5-4 and TRBJ2-1, with 9 bases matching TRBD2. CDR1 and CDR2 (germline): SGHNT, YYREEE (reference sequence). V shed 0 bases, J shed 3 bases, and the junction held 4 bases outside the gene matches. The CDR3 sequence is 16 residues long. The CDR3 sequence: CASSLGASGNYNEQFF. For the CDR3, the DNA is TGTGCCAGCAGCTTGGGGGCTAGCGGGAACTACAATGAGCAGTTCTTC.

The chain links TRBV3-1 (or the pseudogene TRBV3-2) to TRBJ2-5, with 11 positions matching TRBD1. J lost 5 bases, V lost 5 bases, and 13 bases had no gene match. Germline assignment: CDR1 LGHDT and CDR2 YNNKEL (reference sequence). The CDR3 loop spans 17 amino acids. Here the CDR3 reads CASSVTYGTGGKETQYF. The CDR3 DNA follows: TGTGCCAGCAGCGTGACGTACGGGACAGGGGGTAAGGAGACCCAGTACTTC.

The chain carries TRBV5-6 and TRBJ2-7; D is uncertain. The CDR3 is made up of 13 amino acids. Per germline, CDR1 SGHDT and CDR2 YYEEEE. V was cut by 4 bases and J by 5 bases, with 13 bases left in between. The CDR3 loop reads CASSLRGSDEQYF. In nucleotides, the CDR3 is TGTGCCAGCAGCCTACGAGGCTCGGACGAGCAGTACTTC. Together with reference TRBV5-6 and TRBJ2-7, the CDR3 gives the full variable domain: DAGVTQSPTHLIKTRGQQVTLRCSPKSGHDTVSWYQQALGQGPQFIFQYYEEEERQRGNFPDRFSGHQFPNYSSELNVNALLLGDSALYLCASSLRGSDEQYFGPGTRLTVT.